Below are 8 T cell receptor beta chains sequenced from a single sample in a study of cytomegalovirus exposure and HLA in healthy donors. 60 Vbeta and 13 Jbeta primers were used in PCR. TCRdb keeps only in-frame clones here, not all; method: immunoSEQ multiplex PCR. The table gives about 79,000 clones; the top ten clones make up about 4.2% of it. The sequenced sample was PBMCs. The receptor set was obtained from a man aged 25 to 40 in good health and CMV-seronegative.

This chain connects TRBV5-1 to TRBJ2-7; D is unclear. CDR3 length equals 14 residues. Germline CDR1 SGHRS, CDR2 YFSETQ. Deletions cut 6 bases from V and 4 bases from J, with 17 bases between. The CDR3 region is CASTQSPSYYEQYF. The CDR3 nucleotides are TGCGCCAGCACCCAGTCCCCTTCTTATTACGAGCAGTACTTC.

This chain joins TRBV10-3 and TRBJ1-2; 10 nucleotides line up with TRBD1. The CDR3 totals 15 residues. Germline CDR1 reads ENHRY; CDR2 reads SYGVKD. Trimming cost V 3 bases and J 10 bases; bases outside gene matches: 11. Here the CDR3 reads CAISEFYPGQGYYTF. As DNA, the CDR3 is TGTGCCATCAGTGAATTTTATCCGGGACAGGGGTACTACACCTTC.

The J gene is TRBJ2-5, the V gene TRBV29-1, with D maybe TRBD2 (5 bases). V dropped 6 bases and J dropped 4 bases, with 18 bases sitting between them. Germline CDR1 reads SQVTM; CDR2 reads ANQGSEA. The CDR3 runs to 14 residues. CDR3 in amino acids: CSVDDRRVGETQYF. The CDR3 DNA reads TGCAGCGTAGACGATAGGCGGGTGGGAGAGACCCAGTACTTC. Variable domain in full (rest from reference TRBV29-1 and TRBJ2-5): SAVISQKPSRDICQRGTSLTIQCQVDSQVTMMFWYRQQPGQSLTLIATANQGSEATYESGFVIDKFPISRPNLTFSTLTVSNMSPEDSSIYLCSVDDRRVGETQYFGPGTRLLVL.

The chain employs TRBV6-1 and TRBJ2-7; TRBD1 might be the D (5 bases). This CDR3 has 13 residues. In germline, CDR1 is MNHNS, CDR2 SASEGT. Trimming removed 4 bases at V and 3 bases at J, with 10 bases between. DNA for the CDR3: TGTGCCAGCAGTGGGGGCAGCCACTACGAGCAGTACTTC. Protein sequence: CASSGGSHYEQYF.

The rearrangement uses TRBV4-3 and TRBJ1-3; D gene unclear. The length of the CDR3 is 13 residues. From germline, CDR1 is LGHNA and CDR2 YSLEER. With 0 bases removed from V and 4 bases from J, the gap between germline ends came to 4 bases. The CDR3 is CASSQEQGNTIYF. CDR3 sequence (DNA): TGCGCCAGCAGCCAAGAACAGGGAAACACCATATATTTT.

J is TRBJ2-7 and V is TRBV11-3; D possibly corresponds to TRBD2 (6 bases). The CDR3 contains 16 residues. Germline loops: CDR1 SGHNT, CDR2 YENEEA. Trimming removed 1 base from V and 3 bases from J, with 16 bases in between. CDR3 DNA sequence: TGTGCCAGCAGCTTAGTCCCTACTGGGGGGAACTACGAGCAGTACTTC. As protein: CASSLVPTGGNYEQYF.

This rearrangement joins TRBV9 to TRBJ2-1; 7 positions agree with TRBD2. CDR1 and CDR2 (germline): SGDLS, YYNGEE. After removal of 0 bases from V and 4 bases from J, the junction contained 7 bases not matched to a gene. The CDR3 totals 16 residues. The CDR3 loop is CASSVGWAGDYNEQFF. The CDR3 DNA is TGTGCCAGCAGCGTAGGGTGGGCGGGGGATTACAATGAGCAGTTCTTC.

This chain joins TRBV6-1 and TRBJ2-2; TRBD1 matches 7 bases. Germline CDR1 MNHNS, CDR2 SASEGT. Unmatched junction bases numbered 5, after V lost 6 bases and J lost 4 bases. CDR3 length: 14 amino acids. The CDR3 region has the DNA TGTGCCAGCAGACAGGGGATGAGCACCGGGGAGCTGTTTTTT. It encodes CASRQGMSTGELFF.